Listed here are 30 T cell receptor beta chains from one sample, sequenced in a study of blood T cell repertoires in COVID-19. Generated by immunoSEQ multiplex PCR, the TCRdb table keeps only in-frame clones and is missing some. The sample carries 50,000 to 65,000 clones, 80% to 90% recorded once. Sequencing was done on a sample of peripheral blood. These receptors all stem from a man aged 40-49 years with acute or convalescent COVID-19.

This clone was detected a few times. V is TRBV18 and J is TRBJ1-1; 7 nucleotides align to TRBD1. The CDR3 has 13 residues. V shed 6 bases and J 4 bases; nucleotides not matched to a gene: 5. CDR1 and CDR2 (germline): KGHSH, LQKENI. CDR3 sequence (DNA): TGTGCCAGCTCGGCCCAGGGGGGCACTGAAGCTTTCTTT. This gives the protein CASSAQGGTEAFF.

For the CDR3, the DNA is TGTGCCAGCAGTCACCGGAGGGTTGGGGTTTACGAGCAGTACTTC. Translated, it gives CASSHRRVGVYEQYF. The chain couples TRBV6-5 to TRBJ2-7; a possible D gene is TRBD2 (6 bases). V was trimmed by 5 bases and J by 4 bases, leaving 18 bases between them. The V gene's germline CDR1 is MNHEY and CDR2 SVGAGI. This CDR3 spans 15 amino acids.

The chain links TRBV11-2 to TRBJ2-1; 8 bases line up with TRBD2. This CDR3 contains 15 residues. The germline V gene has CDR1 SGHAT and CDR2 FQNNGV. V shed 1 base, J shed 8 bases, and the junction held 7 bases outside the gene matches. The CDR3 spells CASSLGLAGTHEQFF. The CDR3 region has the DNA TGTGCCAGCAGCTTAGGGTTAGCGGGGACCCATGAGCAGTTCTTC.

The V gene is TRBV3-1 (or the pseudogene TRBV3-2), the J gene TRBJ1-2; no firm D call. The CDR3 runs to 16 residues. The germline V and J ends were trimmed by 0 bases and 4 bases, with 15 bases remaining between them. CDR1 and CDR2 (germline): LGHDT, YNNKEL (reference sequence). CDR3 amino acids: CASSQDLVVESYGYTF. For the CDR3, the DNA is TGTGCCAGCAGCCAAGATCTAGTGGTTGAGAGCTATGGCTACACCTTC.

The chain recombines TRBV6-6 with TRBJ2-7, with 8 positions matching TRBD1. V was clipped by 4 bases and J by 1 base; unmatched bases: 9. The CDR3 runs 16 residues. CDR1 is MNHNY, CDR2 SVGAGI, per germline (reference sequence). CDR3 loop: CASSSLDRVESYEQYF. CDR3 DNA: TGTGCCAGCAGTTCCCTGGACAGGGTGGAATCCTACGAGCAGTACTTC.

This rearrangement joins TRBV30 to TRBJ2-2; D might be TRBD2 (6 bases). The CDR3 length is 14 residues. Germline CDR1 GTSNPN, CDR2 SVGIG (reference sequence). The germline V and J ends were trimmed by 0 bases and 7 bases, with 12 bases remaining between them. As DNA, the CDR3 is TGTGCCTGGAGTGTTGTCGGAGGGTTCGGGGAGCTGTTTTTT. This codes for CAWSVVGGFGELFF.

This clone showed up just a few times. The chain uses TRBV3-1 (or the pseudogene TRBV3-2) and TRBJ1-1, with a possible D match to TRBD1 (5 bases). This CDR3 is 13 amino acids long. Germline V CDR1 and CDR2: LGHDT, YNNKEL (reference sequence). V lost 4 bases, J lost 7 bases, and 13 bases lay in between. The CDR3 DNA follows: TGTGCCAGCAGCCTATCTGGGGCGGATGAAGCTTTCTTT. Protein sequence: CASSLSGADEAFF.

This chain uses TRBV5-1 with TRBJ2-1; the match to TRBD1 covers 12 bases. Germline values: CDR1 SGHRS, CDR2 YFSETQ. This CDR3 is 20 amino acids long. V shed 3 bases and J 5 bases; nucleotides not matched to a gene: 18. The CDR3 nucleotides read TGCGCCAGCAGCTCCCCACCGGGACAGGGGGCGACCATTAAGAACAATGAGCAGTTCTTC. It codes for CASSSPPGQGATIKNNEQFF.

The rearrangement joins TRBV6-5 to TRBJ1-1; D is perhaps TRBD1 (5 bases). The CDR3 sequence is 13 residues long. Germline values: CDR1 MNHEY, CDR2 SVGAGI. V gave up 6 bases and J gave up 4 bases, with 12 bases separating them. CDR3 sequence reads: CASSPGRGTEAFF. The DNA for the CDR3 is TGTGCCAGCAGCCCAGGGAGGGGCACTGAAGCTTTCTTT.

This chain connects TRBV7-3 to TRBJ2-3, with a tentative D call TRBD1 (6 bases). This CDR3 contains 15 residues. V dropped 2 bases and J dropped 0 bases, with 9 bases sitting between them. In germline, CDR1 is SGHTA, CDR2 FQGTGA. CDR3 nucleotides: TGTGCCAGCAGCTTAGGGGACACTAGCACAGATACGCAGTATTTT. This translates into CASSLGDTSTDTQYF.

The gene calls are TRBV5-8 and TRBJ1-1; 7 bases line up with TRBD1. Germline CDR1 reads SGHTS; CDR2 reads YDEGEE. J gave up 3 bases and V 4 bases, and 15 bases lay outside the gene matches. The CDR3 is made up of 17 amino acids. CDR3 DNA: TGTGCCAGCAGCCGGCCTTCATGGGGGACAGAGGACACTGAAGCTTTCTTT. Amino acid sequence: CASSRPSWGTEDTEAFF.

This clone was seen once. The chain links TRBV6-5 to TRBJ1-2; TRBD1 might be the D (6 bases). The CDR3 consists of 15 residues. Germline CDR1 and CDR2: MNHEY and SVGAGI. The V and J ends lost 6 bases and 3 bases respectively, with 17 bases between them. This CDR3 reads CASSTNLQGYYGYTF. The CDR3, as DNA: TGTGCCAGCAGCACCAACCTACAGGGCTACTATGGCTACACCTTC.

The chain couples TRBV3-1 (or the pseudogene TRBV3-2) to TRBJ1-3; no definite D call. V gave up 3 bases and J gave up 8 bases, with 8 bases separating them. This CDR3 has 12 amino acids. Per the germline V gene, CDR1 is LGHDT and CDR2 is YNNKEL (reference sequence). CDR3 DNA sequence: TGTGCCAGCAGCCACCTGAGGGACACCATATATTTT. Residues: CASSHLRDTIYF.

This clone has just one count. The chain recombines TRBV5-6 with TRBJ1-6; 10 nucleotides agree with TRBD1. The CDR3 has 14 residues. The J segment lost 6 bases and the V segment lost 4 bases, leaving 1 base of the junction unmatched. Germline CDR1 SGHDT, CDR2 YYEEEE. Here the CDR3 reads CASSRTGGNSPLHF. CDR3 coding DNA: TGTGCCAGCAGCAGGACAGGGGGTAATTCACCCCTCCACTTT.

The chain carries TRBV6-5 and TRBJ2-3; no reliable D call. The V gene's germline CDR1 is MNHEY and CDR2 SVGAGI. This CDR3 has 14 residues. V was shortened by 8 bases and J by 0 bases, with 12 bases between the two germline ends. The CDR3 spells CASAAGPSTDTQYF. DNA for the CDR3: TGTGCCAGCGCAGCTGGGCCTAGCACAGATACGCAGTATTTT.

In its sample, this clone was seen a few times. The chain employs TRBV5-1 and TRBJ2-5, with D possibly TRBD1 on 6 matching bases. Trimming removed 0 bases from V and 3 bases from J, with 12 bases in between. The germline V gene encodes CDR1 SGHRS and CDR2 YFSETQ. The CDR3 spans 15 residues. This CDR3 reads CASSLVTGLKETQYF. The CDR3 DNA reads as TGCGCCAGCAGCTTGGTTACAGGGCTTAAAGAGACCCAGTACTTC. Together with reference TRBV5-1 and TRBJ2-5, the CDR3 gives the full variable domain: KAGVTQTPRYLIKTRGQQVTLSCSPISGHRSVSWYQQTPGQGLQFLFEYFSETQRNKGNFPGRFSGRQFSNSRSEMNVSTLELGDSALYLCASSLVTGLKETQYFGPGTRLLVL.

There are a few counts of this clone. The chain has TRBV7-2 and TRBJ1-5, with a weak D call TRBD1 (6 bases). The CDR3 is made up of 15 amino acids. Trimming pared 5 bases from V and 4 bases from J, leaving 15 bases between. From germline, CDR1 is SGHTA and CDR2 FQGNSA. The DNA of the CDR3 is TGTGCCAGCAGCCCATACAGGGATGTAAATCAGCCCCAGCATTTT. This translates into CASSPYRDVNQPQHF.

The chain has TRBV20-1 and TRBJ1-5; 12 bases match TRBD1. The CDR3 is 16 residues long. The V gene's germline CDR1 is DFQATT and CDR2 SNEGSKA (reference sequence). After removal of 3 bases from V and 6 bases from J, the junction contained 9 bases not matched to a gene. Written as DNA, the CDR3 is TGCAGTGCTAGTGCCGGGACAGGGGGCAAGGGTCAGCCCCAGCATTTT. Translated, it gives CSASAGTGGKGQPQHF.

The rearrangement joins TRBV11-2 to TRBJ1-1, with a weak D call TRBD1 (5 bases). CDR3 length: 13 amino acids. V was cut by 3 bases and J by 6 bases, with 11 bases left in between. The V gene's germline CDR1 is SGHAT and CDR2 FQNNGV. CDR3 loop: CASSFTGGAEAFF. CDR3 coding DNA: TGTGCCAGCAGCTTTACAGGAGGGGCTGAAGCTTTCTTT. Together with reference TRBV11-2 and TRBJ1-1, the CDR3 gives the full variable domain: EAGVAQSPRYKIIEKRQSVAFWCNPISGHATLYWYQQILGQGPKLLIQFQNNGVVDDSQLPKDRFSAERLKGVDSTLKIQPAKLEDSAVYLCASSFTGGAEAFFGQGTRLTVV.

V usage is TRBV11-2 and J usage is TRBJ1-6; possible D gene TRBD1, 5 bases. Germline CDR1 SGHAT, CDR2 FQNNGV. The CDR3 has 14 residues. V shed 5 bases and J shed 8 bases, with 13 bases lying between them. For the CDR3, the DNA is TGTGCCAGCAGCAACTTAGTAGGGGATTCACCCCTCCACTTT. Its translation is CASSNLVGDSPLHF.

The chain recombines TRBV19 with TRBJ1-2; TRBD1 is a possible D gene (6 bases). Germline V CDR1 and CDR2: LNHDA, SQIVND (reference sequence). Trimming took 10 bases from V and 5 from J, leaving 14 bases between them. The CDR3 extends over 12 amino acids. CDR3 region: CATSQGRYGYTF. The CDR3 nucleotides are TGTGCCACCTCACAGGGAAGGTATGGCTACACCTTC.

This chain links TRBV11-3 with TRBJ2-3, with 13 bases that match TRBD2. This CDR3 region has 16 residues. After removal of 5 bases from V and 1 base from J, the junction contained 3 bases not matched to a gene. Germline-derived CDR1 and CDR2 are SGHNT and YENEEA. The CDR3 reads CASSIGTSGGTDTQYF. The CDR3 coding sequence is TGTGCCAGCAGCATAGGGACTAGCGGGGGCACAGATACGCAGTATTTT.

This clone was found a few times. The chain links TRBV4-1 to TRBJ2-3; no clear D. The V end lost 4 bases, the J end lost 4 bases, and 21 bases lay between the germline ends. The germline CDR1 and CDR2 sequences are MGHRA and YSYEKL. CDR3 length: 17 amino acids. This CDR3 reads CASSPVGPGFRADTQYF. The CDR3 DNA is TGCGCCAGCAGCCCGGTTGGTCCCGGGTTTCGTGCAGATACGCAGTATTTT.

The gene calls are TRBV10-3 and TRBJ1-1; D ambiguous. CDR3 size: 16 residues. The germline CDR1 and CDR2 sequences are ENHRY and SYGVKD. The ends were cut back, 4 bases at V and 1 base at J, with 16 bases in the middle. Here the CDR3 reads CAISGVVRAGNTEAFF. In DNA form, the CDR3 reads TGTGCCATCAGTGGGGTAGTAAGGGCGGGGAACACTGAAGCTTTCTTT.

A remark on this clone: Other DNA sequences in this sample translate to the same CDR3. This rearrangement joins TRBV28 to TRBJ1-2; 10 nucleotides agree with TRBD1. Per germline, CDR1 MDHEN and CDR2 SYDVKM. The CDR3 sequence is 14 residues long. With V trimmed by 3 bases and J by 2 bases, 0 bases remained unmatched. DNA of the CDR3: TGTGCCAGCAGTTTGGGACAGGGGAACTATGGCTACACCTTC. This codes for CASSLGQGNYGYTF.

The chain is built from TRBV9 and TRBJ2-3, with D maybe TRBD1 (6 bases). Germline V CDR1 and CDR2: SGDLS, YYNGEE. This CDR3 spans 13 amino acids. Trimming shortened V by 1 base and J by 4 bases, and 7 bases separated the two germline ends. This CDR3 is CASSVSGADTQYF. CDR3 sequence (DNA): TGTGCCAGCAGCGTATCAGGGGCAGATACGCAGTATTTT. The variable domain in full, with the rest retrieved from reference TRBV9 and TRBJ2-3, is DSGVTQTPKHLITATGQRVTLRCSPRSGDLSVYWYQQSLDQGLQFLIQYYNGEERAKGNILERFSAQQFPDLHSELNLSSLELGDSALYFCASSVSGADTQYFGPGTRLTVL.

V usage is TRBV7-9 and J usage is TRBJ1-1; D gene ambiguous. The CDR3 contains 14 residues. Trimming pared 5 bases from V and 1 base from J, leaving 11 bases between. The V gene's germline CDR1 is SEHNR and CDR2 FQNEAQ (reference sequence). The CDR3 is CASSPLAGNTEAFF. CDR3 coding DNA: TGTGCCAGCAGCCCCCTAGCGGGGAACACTGAAGCTTTCTTT.

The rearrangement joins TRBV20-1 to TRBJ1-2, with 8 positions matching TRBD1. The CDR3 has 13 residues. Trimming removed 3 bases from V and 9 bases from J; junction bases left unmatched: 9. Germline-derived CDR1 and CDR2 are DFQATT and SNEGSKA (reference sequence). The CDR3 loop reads CSASEQGEWSYTF. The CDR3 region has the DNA TGCAGTGCTAGTGAACAGGGGGAGTGGAGCTACACCTTC.

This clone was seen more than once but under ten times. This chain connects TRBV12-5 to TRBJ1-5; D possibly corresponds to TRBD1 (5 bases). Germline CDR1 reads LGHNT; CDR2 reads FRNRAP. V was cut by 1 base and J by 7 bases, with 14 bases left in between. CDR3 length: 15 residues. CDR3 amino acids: CASGLDGTLKQPQHF. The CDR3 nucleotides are TGTGCTAGTGGTTTGGACGGGACTCTCAAGCAGCCCCAGCATTTT.

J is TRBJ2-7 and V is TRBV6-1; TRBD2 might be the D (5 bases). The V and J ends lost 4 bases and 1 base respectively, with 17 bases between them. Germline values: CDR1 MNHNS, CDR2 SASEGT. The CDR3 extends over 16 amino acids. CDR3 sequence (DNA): TGTGCCAGCAGTGTGCGTCTTGAGGGCCCTTCCTACGAGCAGTACTTC. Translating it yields CASSVRLEGPSYEQYF.